This T cell receptor beta chain was documented in a study of blood T cell repertoires in COVID-19. Study details: T cells, B-cell-depleted T cells, or PBMCs provided the cDNA or gDNA that served as material.

The protocol was immunoSEQ multiplex PCR, while the TCRdb copy is restricted to in-frame clones and leaves out a portion. Of about 210,000 clones in the sample, 75% to 90% were seen once. Germline V gene lookup returns CDR1 SEHNR and CDR2 FQNEAQ (reference sequence). The CDR3 covers 13 residues. Deletions cut 2 bases from V and 10 bases from J, with 12 bases between. Two negative PCRs, clearance, or symptom resolution were required of recovered Cohort 3 donors. The sequenced sample consisted of PBMCs or T cells enriched from blood (not recorded which). This clonotype was obtained from a man aged 40-55 years who had recovered from COVID-19. The chain joins TRBV7-9 to TRBJ2-1; TRBD2 is a possible D gene (6 bases). The CDR3 reads CASSLYGGWEQFF. CDR3 DNA sequence: TGTGCCAGCAGCTTATACGGGGGATGGGAGCAGTTCTTC.